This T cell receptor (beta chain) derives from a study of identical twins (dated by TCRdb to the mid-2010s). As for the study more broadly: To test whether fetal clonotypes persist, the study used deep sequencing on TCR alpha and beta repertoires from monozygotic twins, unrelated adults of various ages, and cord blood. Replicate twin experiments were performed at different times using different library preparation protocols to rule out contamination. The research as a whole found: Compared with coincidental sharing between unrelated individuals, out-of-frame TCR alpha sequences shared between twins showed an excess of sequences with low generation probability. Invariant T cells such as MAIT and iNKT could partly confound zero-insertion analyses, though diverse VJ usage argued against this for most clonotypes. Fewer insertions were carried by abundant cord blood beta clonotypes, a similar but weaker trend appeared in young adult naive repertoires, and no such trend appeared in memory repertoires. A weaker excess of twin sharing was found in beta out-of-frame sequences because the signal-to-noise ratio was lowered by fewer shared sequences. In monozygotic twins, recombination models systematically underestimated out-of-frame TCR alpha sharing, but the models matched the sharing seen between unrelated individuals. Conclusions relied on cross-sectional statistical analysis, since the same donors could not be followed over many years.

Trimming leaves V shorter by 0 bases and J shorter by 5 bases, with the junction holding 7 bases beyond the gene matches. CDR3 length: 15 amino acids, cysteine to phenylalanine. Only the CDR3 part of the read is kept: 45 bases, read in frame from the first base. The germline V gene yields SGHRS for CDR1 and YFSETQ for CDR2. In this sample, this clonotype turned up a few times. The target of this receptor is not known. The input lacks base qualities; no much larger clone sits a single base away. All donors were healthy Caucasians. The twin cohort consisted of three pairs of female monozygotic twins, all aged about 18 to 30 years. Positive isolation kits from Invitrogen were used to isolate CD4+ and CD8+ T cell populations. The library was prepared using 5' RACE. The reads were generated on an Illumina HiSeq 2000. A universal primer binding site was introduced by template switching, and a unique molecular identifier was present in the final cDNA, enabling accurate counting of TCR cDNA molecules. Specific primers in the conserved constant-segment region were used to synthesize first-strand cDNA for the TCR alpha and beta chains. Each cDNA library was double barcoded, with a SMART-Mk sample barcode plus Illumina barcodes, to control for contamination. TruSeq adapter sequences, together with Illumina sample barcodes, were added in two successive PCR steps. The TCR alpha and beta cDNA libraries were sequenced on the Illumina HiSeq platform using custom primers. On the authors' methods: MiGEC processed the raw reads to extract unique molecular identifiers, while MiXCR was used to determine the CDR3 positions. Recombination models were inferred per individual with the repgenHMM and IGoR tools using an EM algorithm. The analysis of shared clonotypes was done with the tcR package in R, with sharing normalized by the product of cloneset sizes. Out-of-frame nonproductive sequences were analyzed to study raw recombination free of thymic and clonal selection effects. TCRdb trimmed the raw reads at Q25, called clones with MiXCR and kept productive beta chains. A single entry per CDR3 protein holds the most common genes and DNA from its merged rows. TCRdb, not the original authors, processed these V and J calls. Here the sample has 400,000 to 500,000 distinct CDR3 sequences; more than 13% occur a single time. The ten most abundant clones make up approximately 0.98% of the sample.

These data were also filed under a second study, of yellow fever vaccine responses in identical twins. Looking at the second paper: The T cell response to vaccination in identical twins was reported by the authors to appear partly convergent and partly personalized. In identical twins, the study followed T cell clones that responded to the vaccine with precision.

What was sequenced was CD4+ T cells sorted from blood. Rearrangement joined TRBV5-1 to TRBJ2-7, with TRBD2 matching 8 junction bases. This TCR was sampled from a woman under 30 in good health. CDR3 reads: CASSLEQREFDEQYF. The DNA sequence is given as TGCGCCAGCAGCTTGGAACAGCGGGAGTTCGACGAGCAGTACTTC.